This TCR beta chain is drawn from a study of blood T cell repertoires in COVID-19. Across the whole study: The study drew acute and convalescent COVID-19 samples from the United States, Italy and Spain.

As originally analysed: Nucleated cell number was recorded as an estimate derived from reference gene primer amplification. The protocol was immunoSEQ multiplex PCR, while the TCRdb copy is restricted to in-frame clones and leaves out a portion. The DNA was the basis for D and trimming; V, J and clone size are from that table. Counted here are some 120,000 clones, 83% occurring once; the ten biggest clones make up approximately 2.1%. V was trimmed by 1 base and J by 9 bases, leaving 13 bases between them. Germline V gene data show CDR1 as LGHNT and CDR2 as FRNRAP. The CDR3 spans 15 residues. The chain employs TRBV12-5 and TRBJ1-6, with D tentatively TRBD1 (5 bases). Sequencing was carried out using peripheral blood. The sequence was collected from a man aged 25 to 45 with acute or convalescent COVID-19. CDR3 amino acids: CASGLAQAGRSPLHF. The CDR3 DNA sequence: TGTGCTAGTGGTTTGGCACAGGCGGGGCGTTCACCCCTCCACTTT.